This T cell receptor (beta chain) stems from a study of neoadjuvant anti-PD-1 for oral cavity cancer. Across the study: Nivolumab at 3 mg/kg was mostly given biweekly, three to four doses, pre-surgery. Patients without progression got a fourth dose around day 43. General observations from the study: Each response group had just three patients in TCR analyses.

Comments on this clone: Its antigen is not identified.

Produced via immunoSEQ multiplex PCR; TCRdb's table is partial and in-frame only. The data contain 30,000 to 35,000 clones, around nine tenths of them singletons. No culture or expansion preceded analysis of these blood cells. Germline assignment: CDR1 WSHSY and CDR2 SAAADI. The CDR3 sequence is 13 residues long. V was trimmed by 8 bases and J by 4 bases, leaving 14 bases between them. The specimen was PBMCs, collected before nivolumab (anti-PD-1) treatment. The source of this sequence is a person between 40 and 85 years old with oral cavity squamous cell carcinoma. V and J are TRBV10-2 and TRBJ1-2; tentatively, D is TRBD1 (5 bases). CDR3 residues: CASGEGISYGYTF. The CDR3 DNA is TGCGCCAGCGGAGAGGGGATCAGCTATGGCTACACCTTC.